This T cell receptor beta chain was found in a study of Ad26.COV2.S vaccination and SARS-CoV-2 variants. Whole-study results and caveats: Spike-specific TCR breadth ran higher among vaccine recipients than placebo recipients. Non-spike TCR breadth did not differ much between vaccine and placebo recipients.

Sequencing used immunoSEQ multiplex PCR; TCRdb keeps in-frame clones, though not all of them. The sample yields more than 400,000 clones, roughly 88% seen once. This sample's treatment: 19 received Ad26.COV2.S at low or high dose, single or two shots; about five received placebo; per-sample allocation not given. At day 63 after the first vaccine or placebo injection, samples were drawn. Expression of Wuhan-strain SARS-CoV-2 spike came from the Ad26 vector that formed the vaccine. The CDR3 is 12 residues long. V was clipped by 2 bases and J by 2 bases, with 2 bases between them. Germline CDR1 is SGHAT and CDR2 is FQNNGV. In its sample, this clone was seen once. The antigen is undetermined.

The input for sequencing was peripheral blood, taken in a trial of Ad26.COV2.S vaccine versus placebo. The chain is built from TRBV11-2 and TRBJ2-3; no firm D call. The sequence was collected from a person between 18 and 65 years old who received the Ad26.COV2.S COVID-19 vaccine or a placebo. CDR3 sequence: CASSLTTDTQYF. CDR3 nucleotides: TGTGCCAGCAGCTTAACCACAGATACGCAGTATTTT.